This T cell receptor beta chain originates from a study of a mutant IDH1 vaccine in newly diagnosed glioma. Sequenced by immunoSEQ multiplex PCR; TCRdb stores in-frame clones only, minus some. The sample includes tens of thousands of clones, about 81% of them seen just once. Germline V lookup: CDR1 SNHLY, CDR2 FYNNEI. The CDR3 covers 14 residues. Between the trimmed V and J ends, which lost 6 bases and 7 bases, there was a span of 15 bases. The time point here: week 47, end of study. The study gave 300 ug of mutant IDH1 20-mer peptide per vaccine dose, with topical imiquimod. With regard to this clone: Its target is unknown.

The specimen comprised PBMCs, sampled from a glioma patient whose treatment included an IDH1 peptide vaccine. The chain has TRBV2 and TRBJ2-2, with TRBD1 as a possible D gene (6 bases). The source is a man aged 35 to 55 with glioma. The CDR3, as DNA: TGTGCCAGCAGAGGAAGTACAGGGATCGGGGAGCTGTTTTTT. Its protein is CASRGSTGIGELFF.